This T cell receptor beta chain was observed in a study of T cell repertoires in cytomegalovirus infection. For the study at large: Indicated by public TCR beta signatures were CMV infection and matching HLA type. General observations from the study: HLA-C-restricted CMV-specific TCR beta clonotypes prevailed in the ex vivo response.

MiXCR was run by TCRdb on the reads, yielding one entry per CDR3 protein. The profile shows around 200,000 distinct CDR3 sequences, about a sixth of them singletons. In this sample, this clonotype turned up many times. Its cognate antigen is unknown. What was sequenced was CD8+ T cells from PBMCs. This sequence was found in a human donor in good health (CMV status not recorded). Some clones in this sample may be carry-over from other donors' samples.

The CDR3 nucleotides read TGTGCCAGCAGCCTAGGTAGGGGCGGCAATCAGCCCCAGCATTTT. The encoded protein is CASSLGRGGNQPQHF. The rearrangement joins TRBV11-2 to TRBJ1-5; D might be TRBD1 (5 bases). Deletions cut 5 bases from V and 2 bases from J, with 13 bases between. CDR1 and CDR2 from the germline V gene are SGHAT and FQNNGV. The length of the CDR3 is 15 residues. Together with reference TRBV11-2 and TRBJ1-5, the CDR3 gives the full variable domain: EAGVAQSPRYKIIEKRQSVAFWCNPISGHATLYWYQQILGQGPKLLIQFQNNGVVDDSQLPKDRFSAERLKGVDSTLKIQPAKLEDSAVYLCASSLGRGGNQPQHFGDGTRLSIL.